This T cell receptor (beta chain) came from a study of OX40 agonist ivuxolimab in advanced cancers. The CDR3 runs to 14 residues. Per the germline V gene, CDR1 is SGHTS and CDR2 is YDEGEE. J was trimmed by 0 bases and V by 2 bases; bases with no gene match: 1. Profiled with immunoSEQ multiplex PCR; TCRdb holds only in-frame clones, not every one. The sample lists roughly 80,000 clones; roughly 83% were seen once. The V gene is TRBV5-8, the J gene TRBJ2-5; 7 bases match TRBD2. Sequenced material: CD4+ or CD8+ T cells sorted from blood, taken in a trial of the OX40 agonist ivuxolimab. The sequence derives from an adult with an advanced solid tumor such as melanoma, head and neck, liver or kidney cancer. CDR3 protein: CASSLAGNQETQYF. DNA of the CDR3: TGTGCCAGCAGCTTAGCGGGGAACCAAGAGACCCAGTACTTC.